Listed below are T cell receptor beta chains from one sample, sequenced in a study of shared clonotypes between healthy human individuals. Clones were read by immunoSEQ multiplex PCR, and TCRdb kept only the in-frame ones, dropping some. This repertoire shows roughly 2.2 million clones, more than 80% found once; its top ten account for about 0.41%. Sequencing input: naive CD4+ T cells from PBMCs. The receptors come from a man younger than 35 in good health. Some clones in this sample may be carry-over from other donors' samples. The CDR3 runs from the conserved cysteine through the conserved F or W. The D gene is left open where the match is weak. Clone size is not always given. Where it is, it says once, few, many or a class for expanded clones.

D gene,J gene,V gene,clone size,CDR3 protein,CDR3 DNA
NA,TRBJ2-5,TRBV29-1,few,CSVGQQETQYF,TGCAGCGTTGGACAGCAAGAGACCCAGTACTTC
TRBD2,TRBJ2-1,TRBV10-3,NA,CAISGSGGTSGNEQFF,TGTGCCATCAGTGGATCGGGGGGGACTAGCGGCAATGAGCAGTTCTTC
NA,TRBJ2-1,TRBV28,NA,CASSPYRVDEQFF,TGTGCCAGCAGTCCTTACAGGGTGGATGAGCAGTTCTTC
NA,TRBJ1-1,TRBV7-2,NA,CASSLEGPGTEAFF,TGTGCCAGCAGCTTAGAGGGTCCGGGGACTGAAGCTTTCTTT
TRBD1,TRBJ1-3,TRBV2,NA,CASSEQGVNTIYF,TGTGCCAGCAGTGAACAGGGGGTCAACACCATATATTTT
TRBD2,TRBJ2-5,TRBV5-4,NA,CASSMGLAQETQYF,TGTGCCAGCAGCATGGGACTAGCTCAAGAGACCCAGTACTTC
TRBD1,TRBJ2-5,TRBV6-6,NA,CASSNGGQGGKETQYF,TGTGCCAGCAGTAACGGGGGACAGGGAGGAAAAGAGACCCAGTACTTC
TRBD1,TRBJ2-7,TRBV28,once,CASSRLGGQGANEQYF,TGTGCCAGCAGTCGCCTAGGGGGACAGGGGGCAAACGAGCAGTACTTC
TRBD2,TRBJ2-7,TRBV7-9,NA,CASSLAGLDEQYF,TGTGCCAGCAGCTTAGCGGGACTAGACGAGCAGTACTTC
NA,TRBJ2-2,TRBV28,NA,CASRSPVPGELFF,TGTGCCAGCAGGTCCCCTGTTCCCGGGGAGCTGTTTTTT
NA,TRBJ1-1,TRBV18,NA,CASSSPVQGMNTEAFF,TGTGCCAGCTCATCCCCCGTCCAAGGGATGAACACTGAAGCTTTCTTT
NA,TRBJ1-2,TRBV10-3,NA,CAISLASLPGTANGYTF,TGTGCCATCAGTCTCGCTTCACTGCCCGGGACGGCAAATGGCTACACCTTC
NA,TRBJ2-3,TRBV15,NA,CATSRVVEDTQYF,TGTGCCACCAGCAGAGTCGTAGAAGATACGCAGTATTTT
NA,TRBJ1-4,TRBV2,NA,CASSETANEKLFF,TGTGCCAGCAGTGAAACAGCTAATGAAAAACTGTTTTTT
NA,TRBJ2-7,TRBV4-1,NA,CASSQQLGAKPYEQYF,TGCGCCAGCAGCCAGCAGCTCGGGGCAAAACCCTACGAGCAGTACTTC
NA,TRBJ2-2,TRBV5-4,NA,CASSRFARSEGGNTGELFF,TGTGCCAGCAGCCGATTCGCACGGAGTGAGGGTGGGAACACCGGGGAGCTGTTTTTT
TRBD2,TRBJ2-3,TRBV7-8,NA,CASSLGSGGSPDTQYF,TGTGCCAGCAGCTTAGGCAGCGGGGGAAGCCCAGATACGCAGTATTTT
TRBD2,TRBJ2-2,TRBV11-2,NA,CASSSGLAGARTGELFF,TGTGCCAGCAGCTCGGGACTAGCGGGAGCGCGGACCGGGGAGCTGTTTTTT
NA,TRBJ1-1,TRBV18,NA,CASSPRLDWATEAFF,TGTGCCAGCTCACCCCGTTTGGACTGGGCCACTGAAGCTTTCTTT
NA,TRBJ2-1,TRBV10-3,NA,CAISGLHEQFF,TGTGCCATCAGTGGACTACATGAGCAGTTCTTC
NA,TRBJ2-2,TRBV28,NA,CASSLDRGSAGELFF,TGTGCCAGCAGTTTGGATAGGGGTTCGGCCGGGGAGCTGTTTTTT
TRBD2,TRBJ2-5,TRBV2,NA,CASNPGRTSGLQETQYF,TGTGCCAGCAATCCGGGTAGGACTAGCGGATTACAAGAGACCCAGTACTTC
TRBD2,TRBJ2-1,TRBV28,NA,CALSGRRGNEQFF,TGTGCCCTTAGCGGGAGGAGGGGCAATGAGCAGTTCTTC
NA,TRBJ1-3,TRBV29-1,NA,CSVRQPSGNTIYF,TGCAGCGTAAGACAGCCCTCTGGAAACACCATATATTTT
TRBD1,TRBJ2-4,TRBV13,NA,CASSQNRGRGAKNIQYF,TGTGCCAGCAGTCAGAACAGGGGAAGGGGAGCCAAAAACATTCAGTACTTC
TRBD1,TRBJ1-2,TRBV29-1,NA,CSVEGRTGGRGYTF,TGCAGCGTTGAAGGGCGGACAGGGGGCAGAGGCTACACCTTC
TRBD1,TRBJ1-1,TRBV7-9,once,CASSFTGAYEAFF,TGTGCCAGCAGTTTTACAGGGGCCTATGAAGCTTTCTTT
NA,TRBJ2-7,TRBV2,NA,CASSERRGAGSYEQYF,TGTGCCAGCAGTGAAAGACGGGGGGCTGGCTCCTACGAGCAGTACTTC
TRBD2,TRBJ2-7,TRBV18,NA,CASSPPSGREGEQYF,TGTGCCAGCTCACCACCGAGCGGGAGGGAAGGTGAGCAGTACTTC
TRBD1,TRBJ1-2,TRBV30,once,CAWKGQGSFPSGYTF,TGTGCCTGGAAGGGACAGGGTTCCTTTCCTAGTGGCTACACCTTC
TRBD2,TRBJ2-7,TRBV7-2,once,CASSPGLADPPGQYF,TGTGCCAGCAGCCCCGGACTAGCGGACCCCCCCGGGCAGTACTTC
NA,TRBJ1-5,TRBV5-1,few,CASSLAGDSNQPQHF,TGCGCCAGCAGCTTGGCGGGGGATAGCAATCAGCCCCAGCATTTT
TRBD2,TRBJ2-3,TRBV7-3,NA,CASSLIAGGTDTQYF,TGTGCCAGCAGCCTCATAGCGGGGGGCACAGATACGCAGTATTTT
NA,TRBJ2-5,TRBV7-2,NA,CASSPQKAIRETQYF,TGTGCCAGCAGCCCCCAGAAGGCCATCCGGGAGACCCAGTACTTC
NA,TRBJ1-2,TRBV21-1,NA,CASSKGRTGRGYTF,TGTGCCAGCAGCAAAGGTAGGACAGGAAGGGGCTACACCTTC
TRBD1,TRBJ2-1,TRBV5-1,NA,CASSYGQVSSYNEQFF,TGCGCCAGCAGCTACGGACAGGTGAGCTCCTACAATGAGCAGTTCTTC
NA,TRBJ2-5,TRBV10-1,NA,CASSESAGTQYF,TGCGCCAGCAGTGAGTCGGCGGGGACCCAGTACTTC
NA,TRBJ2-5,TRBV5-4,NA,CASKSGTAQETQYF,TGTGCCAGCAAGTCTGGGACGGCGCAAGAGACCCAGTACTTC
TRBD1,TRBJ2-5,TRBV5-1,NA,CASSGTGGRETQYF,TGCGCCAGCAGCGGGACAGGGGGTCGAGAGACCCAGTACTTC
NA,TRBJ2-3,TRBV7-3,NA,CASSSQRGGTDTQYF,TGTGCCAGCAGCTCCCAAAGGGGGGGTACAGATACGCAGTATTTT
NA,TRBJ2-1,TRBV6-5,NA,CASTQRGSGAGEQFF,TGTGCCAGCACCCAACGAGGGAGCGGCGCGGGCGAGCAGTTCTTC
NA,TRBJ1-1,TRBV10-3,NA,CAISEILGENTEAFF,TGTGCCATCAGTGAGATTCTGGGGGAGAACACTGAAGCTTTCTTT